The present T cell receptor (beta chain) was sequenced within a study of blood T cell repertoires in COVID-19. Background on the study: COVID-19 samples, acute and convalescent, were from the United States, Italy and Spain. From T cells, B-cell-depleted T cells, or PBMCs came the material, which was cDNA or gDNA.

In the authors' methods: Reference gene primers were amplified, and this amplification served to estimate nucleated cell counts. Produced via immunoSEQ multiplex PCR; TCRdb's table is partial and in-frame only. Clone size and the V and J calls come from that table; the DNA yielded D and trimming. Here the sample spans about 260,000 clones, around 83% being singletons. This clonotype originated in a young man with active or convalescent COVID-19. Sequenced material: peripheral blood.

The CDR3 sequence is CASSLPSNEQFF. DNA of the CDR3: TGCGCCAGCAGCTTGCCGAGTAATGAGCAGTTCTTC. V gene TRBV5-1 combines with J gene TRBJ2-1; D gene uncertain. The CDR3 is 12 residues long. The V end was cut by 1 base, the J end by 7 bases, with 6 bases between. CDR1 is SGHRS, CDR2 YFSETQ, per germline.